The clone carrying this T cell receptor beta chain appeared a few times. Its antigen is unidentified. The data were taken from a study of blood T cells in healthy people across ages. General study points: When set beside aged donors, long-lived donors presented more naive CD4+ cells and higher diversity.

For the second PCR, which ran for 7 to 11 cycles, a sample-barcoded 5' primer and a J-beta primer mix were used. TCRdb redid the calling of the 5' RACE reads with MiXCR, one entry per CDR3 protein. The sample has 900,000 to 950,000 distinct CDR3 sequences; 25% to 30% are singletons. The data also belong to a second study, concerning T cells of mothers and their children.

The source material was blood. The TCR was taken from a woman aged 40 to 50 in good health.

DNA of the CDR3: TGTGCCACCGCGAGTTGGGGGAGTCAAGAGACCCAGTACTTC. This sequence encodes CATASWGSQETQYF. This chain links TRBV24-1 with TRBJ2-5; D might be TRBD1 or TRBD2, each matching 5 bases. The CDR3 totals 14 residues. V dropped 9 bases and J dropped 2 bases, with 15 bases sitting between them. Germline loops: CDR1 KGHDR, CDR2 SFDVKD.